This is a list of T cell receptor beta chains from one sample in a study of T cells in Graves' hyperthyroidism and ophthalmopathy. TCRdb passed the multiplex PCR reads through MiXCR, listing each CDR3 protein once. The sample carries 350,000 to 450,000 distinct CDR3 sequences, approximately 15% recorded once. The sequenced material came from blood. Source of these receptors: a woman in her fifties or sixties with Graves' hyperthyroidism. CDR3s include the opening cysteine and the closing phenylalanine or tryptophan. The order of the fields is V gene, J gene, D gene, clone size, CDR3 protein, CDR3 DNA. D genes are given only for firm matches. Clone size is not always given. Where it is, it says once, few, many or a class for expanded clones.

v_call: TRBV7-9
j_call: TRBJ2-5
d_call: -
clone_size: many
cdr3_aa: CASSFEAQETQYF
cdr3_nt: TGTGCCAGCAGCTTCGAGGCACAAGAGACCCAGTACTTC

v_call: TRBV20-1
j_call: TRBJ2-7
d_call: -
clone_size: few
cdr3_aa: CSARAILPGSRGNYEQYF
cdr3_nt: TGCAGTGCTAGGGCCATCCTACCGGGCTCTCGGGGGAACTACGAGCAGTACTTC

v_call: TRBV5-1
j_call: TRBJ1-1
d_call: -
clone_size: many
cdr3_aa: CASSQPGLVAFF
cdr3_nt: TGCGCCAGCAGTCAACCGGGACTTGTAGCTTTCTTT

v_call: TRBV3-1
j_call: TRBJ1-6
d_call: -
clone_size: -
cdr3_aa: CASSQETSLPPHF
cdr3_nt: TGTGCCAGCAGCCAAGAGACCTCCTTACCCCCTCACTTT

v_call: TRBV7-8
j_call: TRBJ2-1
d_call: -
clone_size: many
cdr3_aa: CASSPTRVAEFYNEQFF
cdr3_nt: TGTGCCAGCAGCCCTACCCGGGTAGCGGAATTTTACAATGAGCAGTTCTTC

v_call: TRBV11-2
j_call: TRBJ2-4
d_call: -
clone_size: many
cdr3_aa: CASSLVGSREGALAKNIQYF
cdr3_nt: TGTGCCAGCAGCTTAGTGGGCAGCAGGGAGGGGGCGCTAGCCAAAAACATTCAGTACTTC

v_call: TRBV12-3/TRBV12-4
j_call: TRBJ2-3
d_call: TRBD1
clone_size: -
cdr3_aa: CASTSAGGASDTQYF
cdr3_nt: TGTGCCAGCACCTCCGCAGGGGGCGCTTCAGATACGCAGTATTTT

v_call: TRBV6-2/TRBV6-3
j_call: TRBJ1-1
d_call: -
clone_size: -
cdr3_aa: CASRIDRQVSVAFF
cdr3_nt: TGTGCCAGCAGGATCGACCGACAGGTTTCTGTAGCTTTCTTT

v_call: TRBV7-3
j_call: TRBJ2-1
d_call: -
clone_size: many
cdr3_aa: CASSLSRVSRDPQFF
cdr3_nt: TGTGCCAGCAGCTTAAGTAGAGTGTCGCGGGACCCACAGTTCTTC

v_call: TRBV7-8
j_call: TRBJ2-7
d_call: -
clone_size: once
cdr3_aa: CASSLSPDYLYEQYF
cdr3_nt: TGTGCCAGCAGCTTATCCCCGGACTACCTATACGAGCAGTACTTC

v_call: TRBV10-3
j_call: TRBJ1-1
d_call: -
clone_size: many
cdr3_aa: CAIITAENTEAFF
cdr3_nt: TGTGCCATCATCACAGCAGAGAACACTGAAGCTTTCTTT

v_call: TRBV7-2
j_call: TRBJ2-1
d_call: TRBD2
clone_size: many
cdr3_aa: CASSLLGGSSYNEQFF
cdr3_nt: TGTGCCAGCAGCTTACTGGGCGGGAGTTCCTACAATGAGCAGTTCTTC

v_call: TRBV3-1
j_call: TRBJ2-7
d_call: -
clone_size: -
cdr3_aa: CASSRGQNRASYEQYF
cdr3_nt: TGTGCCAGCAGCCGAGGTCAGAACAGGGCCTCCTACGAGCAGTACTTC

v_call: TRBV6-1
j_call: TRBJ2-1
d_call: -
clone_size: many
cdr3_aa: CASSEPQLAGQYNEQFF
cdr3_nt: TGTGCCAGCAGTGAACCCCAACTGGCGGGACAATACAATGAGCAGTTCTTC

v_call: TRBV6-2/TRBV6-3
j_call: TRBJ2-3
d_call: -
clone_size: many
cdr3_aa: CASSYPGTSTDTQYF
cdr3_nt: TGTGCCAGCAGTTACCCGGGCACTAGCACAGATACGCAGTATTTT

v_call: TRBV7-9
j_call: TRBJ2-1
d_call: TRBD2
clone_size: few
cdr3_aa: CASRGGGASQRYNEQFF
cdr3_nt: TGTGCCAGCCGGGGGGGCGGAGCCAGTCAGAGGTACAATGAGCAGTTCTTC

v_call: TRBV29-1
j_call: TRBJ2-3
d_call: TRBD1
clone_size: few
cdr3_aa: CSARTGNPADTQYF
cdr3_nt: TGCAGCGCTAGGACAGGGAATCCCGCAGATACGCAGTATTTT

v_call: TRBV3-1
j_call: TRBJ1-6
d_call: -
clone_size: -
cdr3_aa: CASSQSGSLHF
cdr3_nt: TGTGCCAGCAGCCAGTCGGGTTCCCTCCACTTT

v_call: TRBV13
j_call: TRBJ1-1
d_call: -
clone_size: many
cdr3_aa: CASSLSGGVRTEAFF
cdr3_nt: TGTGCCAGCAGCTTATCCGGGGGCGTACGAACTGAAGCTTTCTTT

v_call: TRBV5-1
j_call: TRBJ2-7
d_call: TRBD2
clone_size: many
cdr3_aa: CASSLELAGSSYEQYF
cdr3_nt: TGCGCCAGCAGCTTGGAACTAGCGGGAAGCTCCTACGAGCAGTACTTC

v_call: TRBV4-1
j_call: TRBJ2-2
d_call: -
clone_size: few
cdr3_aa: CASTISSGPNTGELFF
cdr3_nt: TGCGCCAGCACCATCAGCTCAGGCCCGAACACCGGGGAGCTGTTTTTT

v_call: TRBV7-9
j_call: TRBJ2-7
d_call: -
clone_size: -
cdr3_aa: CASSLVRLPPTYEQYF
cdr3_nt: TGTGCCAGCAGCTTAGTTAGGCTTCCCCCAACCTACGAGCAGTACTTC

v_call: TRBV11-2
j_call: TRBJ2-5
d_call: TRBD2
clone_size: many
cdr3_aa: CASSLTSGSYETQYF
cdr3_nt: TGTGCCAGCAGCTTAACTAGCGGGAGTTACGAGACCCAGTACTTC

v_call: TRBV12-3/TRBV12-4
j_call: TRBJ2-3
d_call: -
clone_size: many
cdr3_aa: CASSLLERSTDTQYF
cdr3_nt: TGTGCCAGCAGTTTATTGGAGCGGAGCACAGATACGCAGTATTTT

v_call: TRBV20-1
j_call: TRBJ1-1
d_call: -
clone_size: many
cdr3_aa: CSARDPALGGNTEAFF
cdr3_nt: TGCAGTGCTAGAGATCCTGCGTTGGGAGGGAACACTGAAGCTTTCTTT

v_call: TRBV6-5
j_call: TRBJ1-2
d_call: -
clone_size: many
cdr3_aa: CASSYSRPYRDGYTF
cdr3_nt: TGTGCCAGCAGTTACTCACGCCCCTACAGGGATGGCTACACCTTC

v_call: TRBV19
j_call: TRBJ2-6
d_call: -
clone_size: few
cdr3_aa: CASSMVFDWANVLTF
cdr3_nt: TGTGCCAGTAGTATGGTCTTCGACTGGGCCAACGTCCTGACTTTC

v_call: TRBV30
j_call: TRBJ2-1
d_call: TRBD2
clone_size: -
cdr3_aa: CAWVKTLAGDNEQFF
cdr3_nt: TGTGCCTGGGTAAAAACCCTAGCGGGGGACAATGAGCAGTTCTTC

v_call: TRBV20-1
j_call: TRBJ2-7
d_call: -
clone_size: many
cdr3_aa: CSAPTRTYEQYF
cdr3_nt: TGCAGTGCTCCGACGCGTACCTACGAGCAGTACTTC

v_call: TRBV19
j_call: TRBJ2-7
d_call: -
clone_size: -
cdr3_aa: CASSIVNSYEQYF
cdr3_nt: TGTGCCAGTAGTATAGTAAATTCCTACGAGCAGTACTTC

v_call: TRBV20-1
j_call: TRBJ2-1
d_call: -
clone_size: -
cdr3_aa: CSGTSSQEQFF
cdr3_nt: TGCAGTGGAACTAGTTCGCAGGAGCAGTTCTTC

v_call: TRBV6-1
j_call: TRBJ2-7
d_call: TRBD1
clone_size: -
cdr3_aa: CASSARDSSSYEQYF
cdr3_nt: TGTGCCAGCAGTGCCCGGGACAGCTCTTCCTACGAGCAGTACTTC

v_call: TRBV13
j_call: TRBJ2-5
d_call: TRBD2
clone_size: few
cdr3_aa: CASSPPLLRGQETQYF
cdr3_nt: TGTGCCAGCAGCCCACCCCTCCTGCGGGGGCAAGAGACCCAGTACTTC

v_call: TRBV6-1
j_call: TRBJ1-2
d_call: -
clone_size: -
cdr3_aa: CASSKVGRGGGYTF
cdr3_nt: TGTGCCAGCAGTAAAGTCGGCAGGGGCGGCGGCTACACCTTC

v_call: TRBV24-1
j_call: TRBJ2-1
d_call: TRBD2
clone_size: many
cdr3_aa: CATSDSGPLAGGRHEQFF
cdr3_nt: TGTGCCACCAGTGATTCTGGCCCCCTAGCGGGAGGGCGGCATGAGCAGTTCTTC

v_call: TRBV27
j_call: TRBJ2-1
d_call: -
clone_size: -
cdr3_aa: CASRAGNSYNEQFF
cdr3_nt: TGTGCCAGCAGGGCGGGTAACTCCTACAATGAGCAGTTCTTC

v_call: TRBV12-3/TRBV12-4
j_call: TRBJ2-7
d_call: TRBD2
clone_size: many
cdr3_aa: CASSLMAGAYEQYF
cdr3_nt: TGTGCCAGCAGTTTAATGGCGGGAGCCTACGAGCAGTACTTC

v_call: TRBV7-2
j_call: TRBJ2-7
d_call: -
clone_size: many
cdr3_aa: CASSSLHGVETSYEQYF
cdr3_nt: TGTGCCAGCAGCTCCCTCCACGGGGTTGAAACGTCCTACGAGCAGTACTTC

v_call: TRBV29-1
j_call: TRBJ2-5
d_call: TRBD2
clone_size: many
cdr3_aa: CSVGGTSGTGTQYF
cdr3_nt: TGCAGCGTGGGTGGGACTAGCGGGACCGGGACCCAGTACTTC

v_call: TRBV24-1
j_call: TRBJ2-1
d_call: TRBD1
clone_size: few
cdr3_aa: CATSDLPTGVLNNEQFF
cdr3_nt: TGTGCCACCAGTGATTTGCCAACAGGGGTCCTAAACAATGAGCAGTTCTTC

v_call: TRBV7-9
j_call: TRBJ2-7
d_call: TRBD2
clone_size: few
cdr3_aa: CASSAPGTSGTYEQYF
cdr3_nt: TGTGCCAGCAGCGCTCCCGGGACTAGCGGTACCTACGAGCAGTACTTC

v_call: TRBV3-1
j_call: TRBJ2-7
d_call: TRBD2
clone_size: many
cdr3_aa: CASKMAGADEQYF
cdr3_nt: TGTGCCAGCAAGATGGCGGGAGCGGATGAGCAGTACTTC

v_call: TRBV7-3
j_call: TRBJ2-7
d_call: TRBD2
clone_size: many
cdr3_aa: CASSLTPPGREGYEQYF
cdr3_nt: TGTGCCAGCAGCTTAACCCCGCCCGGGCGGGAGGGCTACGAGCAGTACTTC

v_call: TRBV4-1
j_call: TRBJ1-2
d_call: -
clone_size: -
cdr3_aa: CASSQGWVVQAGYTF
cdr3_nt: TGCGCCAGCAGCCAAGGGTGGGTGGTACAGGCGGGCTACACCTTC

v_call: TRBV12-3/TRBV12-4
j_call: TRBJ2-3
d_call: -
clone_size: -
cdr3_aa: CASSWAEADTQYF
cdr3_nt: TGTGCCAGCAGTTGGGCGGAGGCAGATACGCAGTATTTT

v_call: TRBV5-4
j_call: TRBJ1-2
d_call: -
clone_size: few
cdr3_aa: CASSLGPATSYGYTF
cdr3_nt: TGTGCCAGCAGCTTGGGCCCGGCCACGAGCTATGGCTACACCTTC

v_call: TRBV19
j_call: TRBJ2-7
d_call: TRBD2
clone_size: -
cdr3_aa: CASSGLAGLHEQYF
cdr3_nt: TGTGCCAGTAGTGGACTAGCGGGACTTCACGAGCAGTACTTC

v_call: TRBV15
j_call: TRBJ1-5
d_call: -
clone_size: many
cdr3_aa: CATSGGWGTKQPQHF
cdr3_nt: TGTGCCACCAGCGGAGGGTGGGGGACCAAGCAGCCCCAGCATTTT

v_call: TRBV20-1
j_call: TRBJ2-1
d_call: -
clone_size: many
cdr3_aa: CSPGRHGDNEQFF
cdr3_nt: TGCAGCCCCGGGCGCCACGGGGACAATGAGCAGTTCTTC

v_call: TRBV9
j_call: TRBJ2-1
d_call: -
clone_size: many
cdr3_aa: CASSTRLYDEQFF
cdr3_nt: TGTGCCAGCAGCACGAGACTGTACGATGAGCAGTTCTTC

v_call: TRBV29-1
j_call: TRBJ2-2
d_call: TRBD1
clone_size: -
cdr3_aa: CSVRGQGEDTGELFF
cdr3_nt: TGCAGCGTTCGCGGACAGGGGGAGGACACCGGGGAGCTGTTTTTT

v_call: TRBV7-2
j_call: TRBJ1-2
d_call: -
clone_size: -
cdr3_aa: CASSFYGQAGGKYTF
cdr3_nt: TGTGCCAGCAGCTTTTACGGGCAGGCGGGAGGCAAGTACACCTTC

v_call: TRBV27
j_call: TRBJ1-4
d_call: -
clone_size: -
cdr3_aa: CASSPPGGWGEKLFF
cdr3_nt: TGTGCCAGCAGCCCTCCGGGGGGGTGGGGAGAAAAACTGTTTTTT

v_call: TRBV5-1
j_call: TRBJ2-1
d_call: TRBD2
clone_size: many
cdr3_aa: CATRGEASGSVPYNEQFF
cdr3_nt: TGCGCCACACGAGGGGAGGCTAGCGGGAGTGTGCCATACAATGAGCAGTTCTTC